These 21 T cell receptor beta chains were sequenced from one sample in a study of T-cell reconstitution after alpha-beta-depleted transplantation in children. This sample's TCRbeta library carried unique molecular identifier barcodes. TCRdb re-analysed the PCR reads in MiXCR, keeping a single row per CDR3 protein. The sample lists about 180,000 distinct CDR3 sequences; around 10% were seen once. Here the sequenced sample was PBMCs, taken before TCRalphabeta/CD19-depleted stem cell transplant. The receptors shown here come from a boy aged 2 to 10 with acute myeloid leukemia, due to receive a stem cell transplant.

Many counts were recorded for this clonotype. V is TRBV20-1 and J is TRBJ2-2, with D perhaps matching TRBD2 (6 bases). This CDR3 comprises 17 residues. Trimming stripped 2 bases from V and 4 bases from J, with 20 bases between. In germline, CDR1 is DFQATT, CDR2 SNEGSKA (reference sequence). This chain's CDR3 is CSARLSPRRAFTGELFF. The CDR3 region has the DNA TGCAGTGCTAGATTGAGTCCGAGGAGGGCCTTCACCGGGGAGCTGTTTTTT.

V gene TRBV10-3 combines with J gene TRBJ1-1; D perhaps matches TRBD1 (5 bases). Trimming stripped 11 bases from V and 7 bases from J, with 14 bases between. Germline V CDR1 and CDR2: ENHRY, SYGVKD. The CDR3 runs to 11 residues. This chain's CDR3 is CAATDSFEAFF. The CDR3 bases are TGTGCCGCGACCGACAGTTTTGAAGCTTTCTTT.

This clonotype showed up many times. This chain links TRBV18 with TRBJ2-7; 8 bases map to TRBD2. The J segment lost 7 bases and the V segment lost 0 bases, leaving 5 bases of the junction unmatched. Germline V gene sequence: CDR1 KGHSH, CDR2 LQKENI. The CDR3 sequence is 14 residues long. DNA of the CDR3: TGTGCCAGCTCACCACCGGGACTAGTGGGGGAGCAGTACGTC. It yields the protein CASSPPGLVGEQYV.

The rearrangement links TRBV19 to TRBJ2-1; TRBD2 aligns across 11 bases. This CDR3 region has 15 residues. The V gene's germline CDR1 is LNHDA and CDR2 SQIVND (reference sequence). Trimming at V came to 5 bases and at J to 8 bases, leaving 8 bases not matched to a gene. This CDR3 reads CASSFGLAGWDEQFF. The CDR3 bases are TGTGCCAGTAGTTTCGGACTAGCGGGTTGGGATGAGCAGTTCTTC.

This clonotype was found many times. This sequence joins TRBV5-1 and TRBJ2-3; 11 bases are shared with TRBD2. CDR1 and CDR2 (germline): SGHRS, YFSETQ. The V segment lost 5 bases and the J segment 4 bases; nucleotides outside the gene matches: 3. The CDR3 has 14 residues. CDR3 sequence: CASRVAGGPDTQYF. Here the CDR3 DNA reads TGCGCCAGCAGAGTAGCGGGAGGGCCAGATACGCAGTATTTT.

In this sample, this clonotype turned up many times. In nucleotides, the CDR3 is TGCAGTGCTAGAGATCTTCAGCAGGACTCCTACGAGCAGTACGTC. This encodes CSARDLQQDSYEQYV. This chain links TRBV20-1 with TRBJ2-7, with D unresolved. Germline V gene lookup returns CDR1 DFQATT and CDR2 SNEGSKA (reference sequence). The CDR3 length is 15 residues. V shed 0 bases and J shed 0 bases, with 12 bases lying between them.

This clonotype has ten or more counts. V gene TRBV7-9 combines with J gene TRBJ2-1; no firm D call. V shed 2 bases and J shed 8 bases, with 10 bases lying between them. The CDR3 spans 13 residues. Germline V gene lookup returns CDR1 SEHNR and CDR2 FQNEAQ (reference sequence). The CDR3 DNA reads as TGTGCCAGCAGCTTATTGGCGACCGATGAGCAGTTCTTC. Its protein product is CASSLLATDEQFF.

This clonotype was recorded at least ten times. The CDR3 loop is CSVGTSSYNEQFF. CDR3 nucleotide sequence: TGCAGCGTTGGGACTAGCTCCTACAATGAGCAGTTCTTC. J is TRBJ2-1 and V is TRBV29-1, with 7 bases matching TRBD2. Per the germline V gene, CDR1 is SQVTM and CDR2 is ANQGSEA. The ends lost 4 bases at V and 0 bases at J; junction bases unmatched: 0. There are 13 residues in the CDR3.

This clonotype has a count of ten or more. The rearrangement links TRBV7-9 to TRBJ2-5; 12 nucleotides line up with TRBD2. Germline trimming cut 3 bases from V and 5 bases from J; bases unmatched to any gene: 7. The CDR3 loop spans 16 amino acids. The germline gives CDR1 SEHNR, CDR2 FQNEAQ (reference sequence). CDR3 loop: CASSFMVLAGGETQYF. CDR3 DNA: TGTGCCAGCAGCTTCATGGTCCTAGCGGGAGGGGAGACCCAGTACTTC.

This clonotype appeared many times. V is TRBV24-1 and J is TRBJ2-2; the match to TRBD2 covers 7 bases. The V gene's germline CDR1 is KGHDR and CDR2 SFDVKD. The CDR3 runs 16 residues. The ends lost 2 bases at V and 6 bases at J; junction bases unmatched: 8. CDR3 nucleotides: TGTGCCACCAGTGATTCGGGACTACAGATCGCCGGGGAGCTGTTTTTT. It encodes CATSDSGLQIAGELFF.

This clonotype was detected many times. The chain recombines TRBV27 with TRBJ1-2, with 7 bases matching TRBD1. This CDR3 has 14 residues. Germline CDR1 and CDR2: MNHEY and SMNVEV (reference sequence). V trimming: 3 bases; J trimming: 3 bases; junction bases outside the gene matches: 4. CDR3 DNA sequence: TGTGCCAGCAGTTTTCAGGGGGGATACTATGGCTACACCTTC. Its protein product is CASSFQGGYYGYTF.

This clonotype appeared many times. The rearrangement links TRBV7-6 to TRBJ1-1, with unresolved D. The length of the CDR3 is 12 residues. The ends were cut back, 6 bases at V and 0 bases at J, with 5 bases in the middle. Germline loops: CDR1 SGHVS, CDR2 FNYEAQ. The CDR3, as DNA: TGTGCCAGCAGGGAGTTGAACACTGAAGCTTTCTTT. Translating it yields CASRELNTEAFF.

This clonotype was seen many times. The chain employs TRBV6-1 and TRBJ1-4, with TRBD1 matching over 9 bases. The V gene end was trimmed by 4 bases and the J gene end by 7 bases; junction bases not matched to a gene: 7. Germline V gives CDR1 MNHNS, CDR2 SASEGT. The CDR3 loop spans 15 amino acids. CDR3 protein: CASSGPGQGVEKLFF. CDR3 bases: TGTGCCAGCAGTGGCCCGGGACAGGGAGTTGAAAAACTGTTTTTT.

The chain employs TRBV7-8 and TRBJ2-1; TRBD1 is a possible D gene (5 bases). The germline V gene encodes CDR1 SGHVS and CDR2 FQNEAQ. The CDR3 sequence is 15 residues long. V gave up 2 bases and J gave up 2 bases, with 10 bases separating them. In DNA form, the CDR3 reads TGTGCCAGCAGCTTATCGGCAGGGCCCTACAATGAGCAGTTCTTC. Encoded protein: CASSLSAGPYNEQFF.

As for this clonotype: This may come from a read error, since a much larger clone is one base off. CDR3 residues: CSVGSKNYGYSF. The DNA of the CDR3 is TGCAGCGTTGGGTCCAAGAACTATGGCTACTCCTTC. This sequence joins TRBV29-1 and TRBJ1-2; D is ambiguous. The CDR3 has 12 amino acids. Germline CDR1 and CDR2: SQVTM and ANQGSEA.

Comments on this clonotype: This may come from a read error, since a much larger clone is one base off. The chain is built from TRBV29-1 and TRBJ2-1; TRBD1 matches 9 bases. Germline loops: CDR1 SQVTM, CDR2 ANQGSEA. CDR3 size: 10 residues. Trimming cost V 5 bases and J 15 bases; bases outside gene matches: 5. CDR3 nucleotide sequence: TGCAGCGTTTACGGGACAGGGACGTTCTTC. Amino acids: CSVYGTGTFF.

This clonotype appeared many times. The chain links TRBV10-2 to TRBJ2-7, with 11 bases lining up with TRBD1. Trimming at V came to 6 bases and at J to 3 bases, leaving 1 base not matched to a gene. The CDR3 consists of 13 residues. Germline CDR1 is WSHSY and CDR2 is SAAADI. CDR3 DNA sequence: TGCGCCAGCAGGGGACAGGGGGGCTACGAGCAGTACTTC. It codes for CASRGQGGYEQYF.

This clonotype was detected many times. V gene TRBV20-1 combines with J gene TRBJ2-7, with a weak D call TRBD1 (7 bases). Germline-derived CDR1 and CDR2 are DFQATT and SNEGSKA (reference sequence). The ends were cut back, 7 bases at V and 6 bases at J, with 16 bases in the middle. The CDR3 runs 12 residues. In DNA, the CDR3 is TGCAGTGTGGGGCAGGGGGGTCTCGAGCAGTACGTC. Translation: CSVGQGGLEQYV.

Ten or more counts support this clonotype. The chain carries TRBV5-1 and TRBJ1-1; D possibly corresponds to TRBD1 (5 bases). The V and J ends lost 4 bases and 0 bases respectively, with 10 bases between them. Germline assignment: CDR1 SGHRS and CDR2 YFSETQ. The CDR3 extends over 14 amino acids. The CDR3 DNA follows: TGCGCCAGCAGCCTCGGACACCTGAACACTGAAGCTTTCTTT. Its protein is CASSLGHLNTEAFF. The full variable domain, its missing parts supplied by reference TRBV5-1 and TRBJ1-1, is KAGVTQTPRYLIKTRGQQVTLSCSPISGHRSVSWYQQTPGQGLQFLFEYFSETQRNKGNFPGRFSGRQFSNSRSEMNVSTLELGDSALYLCASSLGHLNTEAFFGQGTRLTVV.

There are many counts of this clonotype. The CDR3 is CASAYEGGNEQYF. The CDR3 nucleotides read TGTGCCAGCGCCTACGAGGGCGGGAACGAGCAGTACTTC. The V and J genes are TRBV12-3 or TRBV12-4 and TRBJ2-7, with D tentatively TRBD2 (6 bases). The CDR3 totals 13 residues. Trimming took off 8 bases at V and 5 bases at J, with 16 bases between the two ends.

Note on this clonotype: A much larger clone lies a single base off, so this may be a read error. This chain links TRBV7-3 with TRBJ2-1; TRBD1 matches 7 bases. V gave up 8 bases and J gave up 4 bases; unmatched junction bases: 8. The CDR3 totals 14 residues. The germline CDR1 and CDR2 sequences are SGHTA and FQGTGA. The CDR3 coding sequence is TGTGCCAGCTGGCAGGGGGAAAATTACAATGAGCAGTTCTTC. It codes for CASWQGENYNEQFF.